This is a list of T cell receptor beta chains from one sample in a study of T cells in Graves' hyperthyroidism and ophthalmopathy. One entry per CDR3 protein results from TCRdb running MiXCR on the multiplex PCR reads. The sample records about 600,000 distinct CDR3 sequences, about 14% being singletons. Specimen: blood. Receptor source: a woman aged 45 to 65 with Graves' ophthalmopathy. Each CDR3 is given with its conserved first and last residue. The D gene is left open where the match is weak. The size of a clone is reported for some rows only, either as once, few or many, or as a class for expanded clones.

>NA|TRBJ1-6|TRBV20-1|once
TGCAGTGCGCCACCTCGGGGATCTGAAAATTCACCCCTCCACTTT
CSAPPRGSENSPLHF
>TRBD1|TRBJ1-1|TRBV18|many
TGTGCCAGCTCAACCCTACAGGGGGGGAATACTGAAGCTTTCTTT
CASSTLQGGNTEAFF
>NA|TRBJ2-2|TRBV12-3/TRBV12-4|many
TGTGCCAGCACCCGCCGTGGGGCCGGGGAGCTGTTTTTT
CASTRRGAGELFF
>TRBD2|TRBJ2-7|TRBV27|many
TGTGCCAGCGGCGGGGCTAGCGGGAGCTCCTACGAGCAGTACTTC
CASGGASGSSYEQYF
>TRBD2|TRBJ2-1|TRBV20-1|many
TGCAGTGCTAGACGGACTAGCGGGTACTACAATGAGCAGTTCTTC
CSARRTSGYYNEQFF
>TRBD1|TRBJ1-4|TRBV28|many
TGTGCCAGCAGCCGAACGACAGGGAGTAATGAAAAACTGTTTTTT
CASSRTTGSNEKLFF
>NA|TRBJ1-5|TRBV12-3/TRBV12-4|many
TGTGCCAGCACCGGATCTAACTCCAATCAGCCCCAGCATTTT
CASTGSNSNQPQHF
>TRBD1|TRBJ2-7|TRBV18|many
TGTGCCAGCTCACCGGGACAGGGCCATTACGAGCAGTACTTC
CASSPGQGHYEQYF
>TRBD1|TRBJ2-1|TRBV15|NA
TGTGCCACCAGCAGAAAACAGGGGTACAATGAGCAGTTCTTC
CATSRKQGYNEQFF
>NA|TRBJ1-2|TRBV28|NA
TGTGCCAGCAGCCGAGGAAGGATTGAGTACACCTTC
CASSRGRIEYTF
>TRBD1|TRBJ1-5|TRBV30|many
TGTGCCTGCCGTCGGAAGGGGACAGGGCAAAATCAGCCCCAGCATTTT
CACRRKGTGQNQPQHF
>NA|TRBJ1-1|TRBV5-4|NA
TGTGCCAGCAGCACGATTAACACTGAAGCTTTCTTT
CASSTINTEAFF
>NA|TRBJ2-3|TRBV7-9|many
TGTGCCAGCAACAGGGACGGAGCTAGCACAGATACGCAGTATTTT
CASNRDGASTDTQYF
>TRBD1|TRBJ2-7|TRBV15|NA
TGTGCCACCAGCAGAGGCCGGACAGGGGTCTCCTACGAGCAGTACTTC
CATSRGRTGVSYEQYF
>NA|TRBJ2-7|TRBV18|many
TGTGCCAGCTCACCACATCGGGGGACCTACGAGCAGTACTTC
CASSPHRGTYEQYF
>TRBD1|TRBJ1-1|TRBV28|many
TGTGCCAGCAGTTTCTTGGCAGGGGGTGCTTTCTTT
CASSFLAGGAFF
>NA|TRBJ1-1|TRBV5-6|few
TGTGCCAGCAGCACCAGGGAATACGAAGCTTTCTTT
CASSTREYEAFF
>TRBD1|TRBJ1-5|TRBV30|many
TGTGCCTGGAGTGAGGGGACAGCGGGCAATCAGCCCCAGCATTTT
CAWSEGTAGNQPQHF
>NA|TRBJ2-2|TRBV30|many
TGTGCCTGGAGTGGGGTGAGACGGACCCGGGAGCTGTTTTTT
CAWSGVRRTRELFF
>NA|TRBJ2-7|TRBV3-1|NA
TGTGCCAGCAGCCAAGACGTGGGGATATACTACGAGCAGTACTTC
CASSQDVGIYYEQYF
>NA|TRBJ1-2|TRBV9|few
TGTGCCAGCAGCGTAGTCACAGAGGATAATGGCTACACCTTC
CASSVVTEDNGYTF
>NA|TRBJ1-5|TRBV2|many
TGTGCCAGCAGTCGTTATAGCAATCAGCCCCAGCATTTT
CASSRYSNQPQHF
>NA|TRBJ2-3|TRBV11-2|many
TGTGCCAGCAGCTTTCTCTTGTCGGCAGATACGCAGTATTTT
CASSFLLSADTQYF
>TRBD2|TRBJ2-1|TRBV28|many
TGTGCCAGCAGTCCTAGGGACTATGGCCTATCATACAATGAGCAGTTCTTC
CASSPRDYGLSYNEQFF
>NA|TRBJ1-1|TRBV20-1|few
TGCAGTGCTAGACCCACAGCGGGGAACACTGAAGCTTTCTTT
CSARPTAGNTEAFF
>TRBD2|TRBJ2-1|TRBV29-1|many
TGCAGCGTTGGCCTAGCGGGAGGCAATGAGCAGTTCTTC
CSVGLAGGNEQFF
>NA|TRBJ1-2|TRBV2|few
TGTGCCAGCAGTGAAGAAGGGTATGGCTACACCTTC
CASSEEGYGYTF
>TRBD2|TRBJ2-1|TRBV7-3|once
TGTGCCGCGCCCCCAGCGGGAGGGCCAGAAAATGAGCAGTTCTTC
CAAPPAGGPENEQFF
>NA|TRBJ2-2|TRBV19|few
TGTGCCAGTTCCTTCGTCACGGGAAACACCGGGGAGCTGTTTTTT
CASSFVTGNTGELFF
>TRBD2|TRBJ2-7|TRBV20-1|many
TGCAGTGCTAGAGATCTGAGGACTAGCGGGAGCTACGAGCAGTACTTC
CSARDLRTSGSYEQYF
>NA|TRBJ1-3|TRBV30|NA
TGTGCCTGGAGTGGGGGTCGGGAGCGGGCTAACACCATATATTTT
CAWSGGRERANTIYF